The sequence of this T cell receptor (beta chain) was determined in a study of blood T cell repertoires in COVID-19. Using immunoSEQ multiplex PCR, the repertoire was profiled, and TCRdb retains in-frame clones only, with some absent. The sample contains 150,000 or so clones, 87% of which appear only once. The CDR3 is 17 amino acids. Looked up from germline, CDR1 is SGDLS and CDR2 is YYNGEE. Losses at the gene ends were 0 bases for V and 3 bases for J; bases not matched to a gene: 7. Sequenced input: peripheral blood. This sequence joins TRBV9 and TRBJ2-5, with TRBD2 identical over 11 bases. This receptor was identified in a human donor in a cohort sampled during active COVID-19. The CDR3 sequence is CASSVGGSGGAKETQYF. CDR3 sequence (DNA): TGTGCCAGCAGCGTAGGAGGTAGCGGGGGGGCAAAAGAGACCCAGTACTTC.